The clone carrying this T cell receptor (beta chain) has ten or more counts. CDR3 length: 14 amino acids. Germline V CDR1 and CDR2: KGHDR, SFDVKD. V lost 4 bases to trimming and J lost 5 bases; unmatched junction nucleotides: 2. The data belong to a study of blood T cell repertoires in COVID-19. Measured with immunoSEQ multiplex PCR; TCRdb has only the in-frame clones, and not every one. The profile shows hundreds of thousands of clones, 85% to 90% of them singletons. This chain links TRBV24-1 with TRBJ2-7; 12 bases are a match to TRBD2. What was sequenced was peripheral blood. The TCR sequence derives from a man older than 75 with acute or convalescent COVID-19. The CDR3, as DNA: TGTGCCACCAGTGACAGACTAGCGGGAGACGAGCAGTACTTC. This codes for CATSDRLAGDEQYF.